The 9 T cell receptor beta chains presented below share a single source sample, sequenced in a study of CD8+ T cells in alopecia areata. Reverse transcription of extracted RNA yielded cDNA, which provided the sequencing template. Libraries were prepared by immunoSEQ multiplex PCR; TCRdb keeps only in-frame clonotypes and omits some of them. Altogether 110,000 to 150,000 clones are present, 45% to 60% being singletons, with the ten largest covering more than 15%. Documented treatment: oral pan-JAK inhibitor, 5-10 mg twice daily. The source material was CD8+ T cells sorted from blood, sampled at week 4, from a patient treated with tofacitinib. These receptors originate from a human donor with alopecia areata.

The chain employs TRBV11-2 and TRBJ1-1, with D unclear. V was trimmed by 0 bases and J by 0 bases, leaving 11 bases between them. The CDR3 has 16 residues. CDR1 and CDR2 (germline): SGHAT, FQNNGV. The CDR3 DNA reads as TGTGCCAGCAGCTTAGATGGTACGTTCATGAACACTGAAGCTTTCTTT. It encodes CASSLDGTFMNTEAFF.

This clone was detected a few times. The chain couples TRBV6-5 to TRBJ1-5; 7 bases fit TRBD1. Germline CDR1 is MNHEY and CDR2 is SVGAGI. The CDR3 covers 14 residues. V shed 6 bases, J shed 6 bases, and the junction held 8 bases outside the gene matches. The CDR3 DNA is TGTGCCAGCAGCGTCCAGGGGGTCAGTCAGCCCCAGCATTTT. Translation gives CASSVQGVSQPQHF.

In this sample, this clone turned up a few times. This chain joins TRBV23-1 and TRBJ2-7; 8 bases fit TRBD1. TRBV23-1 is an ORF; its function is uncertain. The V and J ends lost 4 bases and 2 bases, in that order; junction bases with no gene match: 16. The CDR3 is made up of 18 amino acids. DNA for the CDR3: TGCGCCAGCAGTCGACTCTTGGTGGGGGACAGGCCCGCCTACGAGCAGTACTTC. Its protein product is CASSRLLVGDRPAYEQYF.

The CDR3 reads CASSYLEGRNTEAFF. The CDR3 nucleotides read TGTGCCAGCAGTTACCTGGAGGGTCGTAACACTGAAGCTTTCTTT. The J gene is TRBJ1-1, the V gene TRBV6-5; D gene ambiguous. The CDR3 is 15 residues long. Germline V lookup: CDR1 MNHEY, CDR2 SVGAGI. V was cut by 2 bases and J by 2 bases, with 12 bases left in between.

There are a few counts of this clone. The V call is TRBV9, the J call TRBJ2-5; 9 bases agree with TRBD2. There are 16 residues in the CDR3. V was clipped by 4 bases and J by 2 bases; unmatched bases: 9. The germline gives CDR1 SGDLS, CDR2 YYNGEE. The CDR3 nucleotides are TGTGCCAGCAGCCCCCTGAGCGGGGGGATTCAAGAGACCCAGTACTTC. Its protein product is CASSPLSGGIQETQYF.

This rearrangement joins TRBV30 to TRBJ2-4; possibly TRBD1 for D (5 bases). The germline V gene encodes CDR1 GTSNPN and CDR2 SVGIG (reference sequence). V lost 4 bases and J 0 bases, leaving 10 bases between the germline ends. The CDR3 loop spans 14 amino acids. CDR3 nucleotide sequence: TGTGCCTGGAATTCAGGGATAGCCAAAAACATTCAGTACTTC. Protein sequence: CAWNSGIAKNIQYF.

In DNA, the CDR3 is TGTGCCAGCAGCTTGGTAGGGCAGACCCAGTACTTC. Its protein is CASSLVGQTQYF. The chain carries TRBV5-6 and TRBJ2-5; D is unclear. The length of the CDR3 is 12 residues. Germline V gene sequence: CDR1 SGHDT, CDR2 YYEEEE. V lost 0 bases and J lost 6, with 6 bases in between.

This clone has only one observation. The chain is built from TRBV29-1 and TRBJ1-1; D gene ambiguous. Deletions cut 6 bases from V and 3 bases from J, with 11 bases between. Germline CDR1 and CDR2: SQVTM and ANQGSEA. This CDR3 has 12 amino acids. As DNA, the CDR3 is TGCAGCGTCCCGACGGGTTACACTGAAGCTTTCTTT. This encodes CSVPTGYTEAFF.

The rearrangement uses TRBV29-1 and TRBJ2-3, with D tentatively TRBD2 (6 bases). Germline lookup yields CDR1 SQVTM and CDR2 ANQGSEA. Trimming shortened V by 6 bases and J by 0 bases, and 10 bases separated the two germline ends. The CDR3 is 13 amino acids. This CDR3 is CSVAGTSTDTQYF. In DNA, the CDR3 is TGCAGCGTAGCCGGGACTAGCACAGATACGCAGTATTTT.